These T cell receptor beta chains were read from a single sample in a study of post-analysis software for immune sequencing data. MiXCR, applied by TCRdb to the PCR reads, yields one record per CDR3 protein. The data hold roughly 410,000 distinct CDR3 sequences, with around 33% observed a single time. Material: blood. These receptor sequences come from a girl aged 10 to 17 with multiple sclerosis. Each CDR3 is given with its conserved first and last residue. The order of the fields is clone size, V gene, D gene, J gene, CDR3 DNA, CDR3 protein. A D gene is named only where the DNA matches it firmly. Clone size is given for some rows only: seen once, a few or many times, or a class if the clone is expanded.

many	TRBV4-2	TRBD1	TRBJ1-6	TGTGCCAGCAGCTCCGGACAGGGAGGAAACTATAATTCACCCCTCCACTTT	CASSSGQGGNYNSPLHF
NA	TRBV7-9	NA	TRBJ2-5	TGTGCCAGCAGCCCACCAAACCCAGAGACCCAGTACTTC	CASSPPNPETQYF
few	TRBV6-1	NA	TRBJ1-5	TGTGCCAGCATCCTTCAGGGGAAGCGGCCCCAGCATTTT	CASILQGKRPQHF
NA	TRBV7-3	NA	TRBJ2-3	TGTGCCAGCAGCCAGCAACCTAGGGTCGTGGGGGATACGCAGTATTTT	CASSQQPRVVGDTQYF
NA	TRBV12-3/TRBV12-4	NA	TRBJ2-3	TGTGCCAGCAGGCCCTCGGCCGGCCTTAAGGATACGCAGTATTTT	CASRPSAGLKDTQYF
few	TRBV15	NA	TRBJ2-1	TGTGCCACCAGCAGAGGCGGGGATAACAATGAGCAGTTCTTC	CATSRGGDNNEQFF
few	TRBV20-1	NA	TRBJ2-5	TGCAGTGCCAGGGTTCGGTACAGAGAAGAGACCCAGTACTTC	CSARVRYREETQYF
NA	TRBV5-1	NA	TRBJ1-1	TGCGCCAGCAGCTATGACAGCGACACTGAAGCTTTCTTT	CASSYDSDTEAFF
NA	TRBV7-8	NA	TRBJ1-1	TGTGCCAGCAGCTTAGTTGGCTGGAGAGCTTTCTTT	CASSLVGWRAFF
NA	TRBV20-1	NA	TRBJ2-5	TGCAGTGCTAGGCCCCCCCGGGAGACCCAGTACTTC	CSARPPRETQYF
few	TRBV29-1	NA	TRBJ2-1	TGCAGCGTTGTACCGGGGCACAATGAGCAGTTCTTC	CSVVPGHNEQFF
few	TRBV28	NA	TRBJ2-7	TGTGCCAGCAGTTTATATACAGTTTCCTACGAGCAGTACTTC	CASSLYTVSYEQYF
few	TRBV5-5	NA	TRBJ2-1	TGTGCCAGCAGCCCCAGGACCCTGAGCTCCTACAATGAGCAGTTCTTC	CASSPRTLSSYNEQFF
NA	TRBV6-2/TRBV6-3	NA	TRBJ2-7	TGTGCCAGCAGTTACGGGTCGTACTACGAGCAGTACTTC	CASSYGSYYEQYF
NA	TRBV7-2	NA	TRBJ2-1	TGTGCCAGCAGCTTAGTGACAGGTCCAGGGAATGAGCAGTTCTTC	CASSLVTGPGNEQFF
few	TRBV7-9	NA	TRBJ1-2	TGTGCCAGCAGCTTATCGAATAAGGGCGGTGGAGAGGACTATGGCTACACCTTC	CASSLSNKGGGEDYGYTF
NA	TRBV12-3/TRBV12-4	TRBD2	TRBJ2-3	TGTGCCAGCAGTTCGCCAGATTTCTGGACTAGCGGGGGAACGGATACGCAGTATTTT	CASSSPDFWTSGGTDTQYF
many	TRBV9	NA	TRBJ1-2	TGTGCCAGCAGCGTAGGGGTTGGGGGCTACACCTTC	CASSVGVGGYTF
few	TRBV20-1	NA	TRBJ1-5	TGCAGTGCGAATAAAGGGGCGGCCAATCAGCCCCAGCATTTT	CSANKGAANQPQHF
NA	TRBV6-4	TRBD2	TRBJ2-1	TGTGCCAGCAGTGACTCACTAGCGGGGGGGCATGAGCAGTTCTTC	CASSDSLAGGHEQFF
NA	TRBV2	TRBD2	TRBJ2-1	TGTGCCAGCTGGGGGGGAGTTTACAATGAGCAGTTCTTC	CASWGGVYNEQFF
NA	TRBV20-1	NA	TRBJ2-5	TGCAGTGCTAGAGATTTTGGGGGACAAGAGACCCAGTACTTC	CSARDFGGQETQYF
NA	TRBV12-3/TRBV12-4	TRBD2	TRBJ2-1	TGTGCCAGCAACCATGGCGGGGGGGCCTACAATGAGCAGTTCTTC	CASNHGGGAYNEQFF
NA	TRBV5-5	NA	TRBJ1-1	TGTGCCAGCAGCTTGTCACTTGGACGGCTGAACACTGAAGCTTTCTTT	CASSLSLGRLNTEAFF
few	TRBV7-3	NA	TRBJ2-5	TGTGCCAGCAGCTCGGGGGACAGCCAGCAAGAGACCCAGTACTTC	CASSSGDSQQETQYF
NA	TRBV20-1	TRBD2	TRBJ2-1	TGCAGTGCTAGAGATGTCGCTAGCGGGGGGTACCCCTACAATGAGCAGTTCTTC	CSARDVASGGYPYNEQFF
few	TRBV7-2	NA	TRBJ2-3	TGTGCCAGCAGCTTAGTGCACAGCACCCTGGGAGATACGCAGTATTTT	CASSLVHSTLGDTQYF
NA	TRBV12-3/TRBV12-4	NA	TRBJ2-7	TGTGCCAGCAGCCCGGACTACAATGAGCAGTACTTC	CASSPDYNEQYF
few	TRBV6-5	NA	TRBJ2-5	TGTGCCAGCAGCCCCAGGGGCGAGGGGACCCAGTACTTC	CASSPRGEGTQYF
many	TRBV28	TRBD2	TRBJ2-5	TGTGCCAGCAGTTTATTTATAGGACTAGAAGATTGGAAGGGGACCCAGTACTTC	CASSLFIGLEDWKGTQYF
NA	TRBV29-1	NA	TRBJ2-2	TGCAGCGTGAGGCGGGATGGCGGGGAGCTGTTTTTT	CSVRRDGGELFF
NA	TRBV5-1	TRBD1	TRBJ2-1	TGCGCCAGCAGCTCAACAGGGGGCCTCGCGATAAGTGAGCAGTTCTTC	CASSSTGGLAISEQFF
many	TRBV7-3	NA	TRBJ2-1	TGTGCCAGCAGCGCAACTAGTAACAATGAGCAGTTCTTC	CASSATSNNEQFF
NA	TRBV20-1	TRBD1	TRBJ1-4	TGCAGTGCTGGAGGACAGGGGAGTGAAAAACTGTTTTTT	CSAGGQGSEKLFF
NA	TRBV29-1	NA	TRBJ1-2	TGCAGCGTTGTGGGTAGCTATGGCTACACCTTC	CSVVGSYGYTF
few	TRBV12-3/TRBV12-4	NA	TRBJ1-6	TGTGCCAGCAGAATTAGGGGGGTTTCACCCCTCCACTTT	CASRIRGVSPLHF
NA	TRBV12-3/TRBV12-4	NA	TRBJ2-1	TGTGCCAGTAGCCCCTCGGGCCGGCAGTTCTTC	CASSPSGRQFF